This T cell receptor beta chain was sequenced in a study of cytotoxic CD8 clonotypes in ibrutinib-treated CLL. In the study overall: Productive templates averaged 255,043 per sample, and productive rearrangements some 96,000. The study's findings and limits: At progression, clonality fell back toward baseline after rising at ibrutinib response.

On this clone itself: Its antigen is still unknown.

Target depth was 1 in 200,000 to 1 in 1 million T cells, about 10x per clonotype. TCRdb's copy holds only in-frame clones and misses some; the assay was immunoSEQ multiplex PCR. The sample records approximately 200,000 clones, 72% being singletons. The sequence derives from a human donor with chronic lymphocytic leukemia. The sequencing here drew on PBMCs, taken after 24 months of ibrutinib treatment.

The CDR3, as DNA: TGCGCCAGCAGCTCGACAGGGGGTTTTCACAATGAGCAGTTCTTC. It translates to CASSSTGGFHNEQFF. The chain links TRBV5-1 to TRBJ2-1; TRBD1 matches at 9 bases. Unmatched junction bases numbered 6, after V lost 3 bases and J lost 5 bases. Germline V lookup: CDR1 SGHRS, CDR2 YFSETQ. This CDR3 has 15 amino acids.